A selection of T cell receptor beta chains follows, all from one sample in a study of identifying expanded T cells in peripheral blood. Assay: immunoSEQ multiplex PCR; the TCRdb copy retains only in-frame clones and omits some. The table shows 90,000 or so clones, with about 90% occurring only once. The specimen sequenced was blood. The origin of the receptors is a person between 18 and 75 years old in good health. CDR3s include the opening cysteine and the closing phenylalanine or tryptophan. Each record gives: clone size, J gene, V gene, D gene, CDR3 protein, CDR3 DNA. A D gene is named only where the DNA matches it firmly. Size is omitted from some rows. Given values are once, few, many or a class for expanded clones.

abundance: -; j_gene: TRBJ2-1; v_gene: TRBV27; d_gene: -; CDR3aa: CASSLVGLRQFF; CDR3nt: TGTGCCAGCAGTCTAGTAGGACTTAGGCAGTTCTTC
abundance: many; j_gene: TRBJ1-4; v_gene: TRBV15; d_gene: -; CDR3aa: CATSRGEGRKLFF; CDR3nt: TGTGCCACCAGCAGGGGGGAGGGGAGAAAACTGTTTTTT
abundance: -; j_gene: TRBJ1-1; v_gene: TRBV6-6; d_gene: -; CDR3aa: CASSRTGNTEAFF; CDR3nt: TGTGCCAGCAGCCGAACAGGGAACACTGAAGCTTTCTTT
abundance: -; j_gene: TRBJ2-6; v_gene: TRBV27; d_gene: -; CDR3aa: CASSSGIRTGANVLTF; CDR3nt: TGTGCCAGCAGTTCCGGAATTCGGACCGGGGCCAACGTCCTGACTTTC
abundance: -; j_gene: TRBJ2-5; v_gene: TRBV5-6; d_gene: -; CDR3aa: CASSSAGRTQETQYF; CDR3nt: TGTGCCAGCAGCTCGGCGGGACGAACGCAAGAGACCCAGTACTTC
abundance: -; j_gene: TRBJ1-1; v_gene: TRBV9; d_gene: -; CDR3aa: CASSLGQDMNTEAFF; CDR3nt: TGTGCCAGCTCCTTGGGGCAGGACATGAACACTGAAGCTTTCTTT
abundance: once; j_gene: TRBJ2-7; v_gene: TRBV7-3; d_gene: -; CDR3aa: CASSLYASSEQYF; CDR3nt: TGTGCCAGCAGCTTATATGCTAGTTCGGAGCAGTACTTC
abundance: once; j_gene: TRBJ1-2; v_gene: TRBV6-5; d_gene: -; CDR3aa: CASSYGAYGYTF; CDR3nt: TGTGCCAGCAGTTACGGAGCGTATGGCTACACCTTC
abundance: -; j_gene: TRBJ2-1; v_gene: TRBV27; d_gene: -; CDR3aa: CASSGVGRQFF; CDR3nt: TGTGCCAGCAGCGGAGTTGGACGGCAGTTCTTC
abundance: -; j_gene: TRBJ1-5; v_gene: TRBV6-6; d_gene: -; CDR3aa: CASRGLMGNQPQHF; CDR3nt: TGTGCCAGCAGGGGGCTAATGGGTAATCAGCCCCAGCATTTT
abundance: -; j_gene: TRBJ2-7; v_gene: TRBV5-1; d_gene: -; CDR3aa: CASTPLQGYTYEQYF; CDR3nt: TGCGCCAGCACCCCGCTACAGGGCTATACCTACGAGCAGTACTTC
abundance: few; j_gene: TRBJ2-1; v_gene: TRBV5-3; d_gene: -; CDR3aa: CARSLGGTKIYYSYNEQFF; CDR3nt: TGTGCCAGAAGCTTGGGAGGGACAAAAATATACTACTCCTACAATGAGCAGTTCTTC
abundance: -; j_gene: TRBJ2-1; v_gene: TRBV23-1; d_gene: TRBD2; CDR3aa: CASSRERGYNEQFF; CDR3nt: TGCGCCAGCAGTCGAGAGCGGGGGTACAATGAGCAGTTCTTC
abundance: -; j_gene: TRBJ1-1; v_gene: TRBV11-2; d_gene: -; CDR3aa: CASSLSGQEAFF; CDR3nt: TGTGCCAGCAGCTTATCGGGTCAAGAAGCTTTCTTT
abundance: few; j_gene: TRBJ1-2; v_gene: TRBV5-1; d_gene: TRBD1; CDR3aa: CASSLGLVGQGLYGYTF; CDR3nt: TGCGCCAGCAGCTTGGGTTTAGTGGGACAGGGGCTCTATGGCTACACCTTC
abundance: -; j_gene: TRBJ1-2; v_gene: TRBV11-2; d_gene: -; CDR3aa: CASSLDIGSYGYTF; CDR3nt: TGTGCCAGCAGCTTAGATATAGGGAGCTATGGCTACACCTTC
abundance: -; j_gene: TRBJ1-1; v_gene: TRBV7-8; d_gene: -; CDR3aa: CASSPGDTEAFF; CDR3nt: TGTGCCAGCAGCCCAGGGGACACTGAAGCTTTCTTT
abundance: -; j_gene: TRBJ1-2; v_gene: TRBV7-2; d_gene: -; CDR3aa: CASSLWWDGYTF; CDR3nt: TGTGCCAGCAGCTTATGGTGGGATGGCTACACCTTC
abundance: -; j_gene: TRBJ2-5; v_gene: TRBV5-1; d_gene: TRBD1; CDR3aa: CASSFGQGQETQYF; CDR3nt: TGCGCCAGCAGCTTCGGACAGGGACAAGAGACCCAGTACTTC
abundance: -; j_gene: TRBJ2-7; v_gene: TRBV6-6; d_gene: TRBD1; CDR3aa: CASTEYRGVLYEQYF; CDR3nt: TGTGCCAGCACCGAGTACAGGGGGGTTCTTTACGAGCAGTACTTC